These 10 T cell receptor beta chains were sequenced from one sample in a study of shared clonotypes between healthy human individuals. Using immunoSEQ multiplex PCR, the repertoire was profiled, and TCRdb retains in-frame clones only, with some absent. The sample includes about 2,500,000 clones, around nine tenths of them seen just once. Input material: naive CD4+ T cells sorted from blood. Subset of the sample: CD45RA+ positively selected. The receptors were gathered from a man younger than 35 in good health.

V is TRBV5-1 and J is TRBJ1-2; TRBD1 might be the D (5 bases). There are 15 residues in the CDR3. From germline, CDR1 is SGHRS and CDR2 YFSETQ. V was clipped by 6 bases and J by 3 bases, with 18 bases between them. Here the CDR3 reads CASKEGTGLYYGYTF. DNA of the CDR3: TGCGCCAGCAAGGAAGGAACAGGACTTTACTATGGCTACACCTTC.

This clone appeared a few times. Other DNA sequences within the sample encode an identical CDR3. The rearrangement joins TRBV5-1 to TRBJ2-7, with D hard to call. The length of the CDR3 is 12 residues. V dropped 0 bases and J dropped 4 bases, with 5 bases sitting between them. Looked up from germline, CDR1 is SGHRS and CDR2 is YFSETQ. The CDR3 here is CASSLGTYEQYF. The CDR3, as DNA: TGCGCCAGCAGCTTGGGTACATACGAGCAGTACTTC.

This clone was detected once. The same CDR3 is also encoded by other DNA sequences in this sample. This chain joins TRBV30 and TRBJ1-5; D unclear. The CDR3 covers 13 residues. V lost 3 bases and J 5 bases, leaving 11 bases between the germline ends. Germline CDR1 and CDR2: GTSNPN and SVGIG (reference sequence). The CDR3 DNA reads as TGTGCCTGGAGCGTTGGCAGATATCAGCCCCAGCATTTT. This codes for CAWSVGRYQPQHF.

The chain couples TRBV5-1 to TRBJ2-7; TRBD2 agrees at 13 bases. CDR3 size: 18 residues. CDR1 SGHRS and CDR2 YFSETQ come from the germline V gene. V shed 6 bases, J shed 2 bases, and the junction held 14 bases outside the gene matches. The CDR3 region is CASTMTSGGTATTYEQYF. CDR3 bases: TGCGCCAGCACGATGACTAGCGGGGGGACGGCGACAACCTACGAGCAGTACTTC.

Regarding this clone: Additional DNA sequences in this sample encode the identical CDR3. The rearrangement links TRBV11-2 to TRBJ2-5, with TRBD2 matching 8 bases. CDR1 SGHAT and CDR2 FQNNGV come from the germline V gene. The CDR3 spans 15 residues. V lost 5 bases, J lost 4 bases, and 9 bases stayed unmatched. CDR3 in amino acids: CASSPGGGLRETQYF. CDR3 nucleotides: TGTGCCAGCAGCCCGGGGGGGGGACTCCGAGAGACCCAGTACTTC.

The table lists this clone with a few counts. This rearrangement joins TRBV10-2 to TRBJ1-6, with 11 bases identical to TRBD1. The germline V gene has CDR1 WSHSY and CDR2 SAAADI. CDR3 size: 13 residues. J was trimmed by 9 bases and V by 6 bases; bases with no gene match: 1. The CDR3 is CASSGQGASPLHF. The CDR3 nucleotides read TGCGCCAGCAGCGGACAGGGGGCTTCACCCCTCCACTTT.

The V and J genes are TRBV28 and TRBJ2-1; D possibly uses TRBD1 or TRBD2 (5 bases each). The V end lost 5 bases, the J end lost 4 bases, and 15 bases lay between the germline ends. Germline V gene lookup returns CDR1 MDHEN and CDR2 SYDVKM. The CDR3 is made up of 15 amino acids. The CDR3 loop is CASSPGTTLYNEQFF. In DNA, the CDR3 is TGTGCCAGCAGTCCCGGGACCACTCTGTACAATGAGCAGTTCTTC.

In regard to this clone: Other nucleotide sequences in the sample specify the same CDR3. The CDR3 spells CASSSSGNTGELFF. The DNA of the CDR3 is TGTGCCAGCAGTTCCTCCGGCAACACCGGGGAGCTGTTTTTT. This rearrangement joins TRBV6-5 to TRBJ2-2; D unresolved. The CDR3 loop spans 14 amino acids. V was shortened by 4 bases and J by 2 bases, with 8 bases between the two germline ends. Germline V CDR1 and CDR2: MNHEY, SVGAGI.

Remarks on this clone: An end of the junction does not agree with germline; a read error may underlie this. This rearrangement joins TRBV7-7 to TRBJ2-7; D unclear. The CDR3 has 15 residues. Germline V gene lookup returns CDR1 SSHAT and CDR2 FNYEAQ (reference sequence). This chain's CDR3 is CASSLDWCYSYEQYF. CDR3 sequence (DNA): TGTGCTAGCAGCTTAGACTGGTGTTACTCCTACGAGCAGTACTTC.

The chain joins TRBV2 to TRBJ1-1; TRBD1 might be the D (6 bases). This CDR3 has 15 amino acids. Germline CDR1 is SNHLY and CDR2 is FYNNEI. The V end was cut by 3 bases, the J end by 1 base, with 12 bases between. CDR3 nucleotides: TGTGCCAGCAGTGACCGGGACACCAGGAACACTGAAGCTTTCTTT. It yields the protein CASSDRDTRNTEAFF. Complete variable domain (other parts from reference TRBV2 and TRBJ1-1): EPEVTQTPSHQVTQMGQEVILRCVPISNHLYFYWYRQILGQKVEFLVSFYNNEISEKSEIFDDQFSVERPDGSNFTLKIRSTKLEDSAMYFCASSDRDTRNTEAFFGQGTRLTVV.